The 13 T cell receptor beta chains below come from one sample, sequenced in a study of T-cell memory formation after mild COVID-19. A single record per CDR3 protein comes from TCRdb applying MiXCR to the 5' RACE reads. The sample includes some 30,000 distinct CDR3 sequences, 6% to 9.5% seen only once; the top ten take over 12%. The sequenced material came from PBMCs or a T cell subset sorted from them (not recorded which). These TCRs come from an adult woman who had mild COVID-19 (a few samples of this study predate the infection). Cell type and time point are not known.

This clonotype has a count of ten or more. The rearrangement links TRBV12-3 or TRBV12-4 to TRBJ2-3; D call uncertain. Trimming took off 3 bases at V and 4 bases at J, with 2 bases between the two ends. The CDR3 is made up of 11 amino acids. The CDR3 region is CASSFADTQYF. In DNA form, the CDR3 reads TGTGCCAGCAGTTTCGCAGATACGCAGTATTTT.

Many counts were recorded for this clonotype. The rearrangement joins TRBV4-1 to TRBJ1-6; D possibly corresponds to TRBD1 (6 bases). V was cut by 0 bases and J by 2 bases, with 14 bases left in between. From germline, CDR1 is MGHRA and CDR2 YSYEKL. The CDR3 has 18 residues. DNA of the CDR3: TGCGCCAGCAGCCAAGATCCCAGGGGTAACCCCTATAATTCACCCCTCCACTTT. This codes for CASSQDPRGNPYNSPLHF.

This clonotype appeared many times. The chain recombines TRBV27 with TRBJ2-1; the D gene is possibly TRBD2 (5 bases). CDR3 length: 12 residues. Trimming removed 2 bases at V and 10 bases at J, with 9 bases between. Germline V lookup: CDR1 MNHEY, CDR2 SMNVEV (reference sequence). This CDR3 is CASSLIGEEQFF. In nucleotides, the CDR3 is TGTGCCAGCAGTTTAATCGGGGAAGAGCAGTTCTTC.

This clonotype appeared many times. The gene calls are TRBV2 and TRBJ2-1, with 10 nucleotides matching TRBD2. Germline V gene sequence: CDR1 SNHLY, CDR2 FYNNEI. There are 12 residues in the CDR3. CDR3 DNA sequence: TGTGCACTAGCGGGACCATACAATGAGCAGTTCTTC. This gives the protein CALAGPYNEQFF.

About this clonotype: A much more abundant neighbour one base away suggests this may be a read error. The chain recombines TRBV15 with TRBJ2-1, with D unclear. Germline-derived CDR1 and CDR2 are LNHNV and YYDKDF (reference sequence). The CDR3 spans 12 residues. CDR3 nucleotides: TGTGCCACCAGCAGGGATGGAAATGAGCAGTTATTC. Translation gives CATSRDGNEQLF. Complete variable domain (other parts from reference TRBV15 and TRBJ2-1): DAMVIQNPRYQVTQFGKPVTLSCSQTLNHNVMYWYQQKSSQAPKLLFHYYDKDFNNEADTPDNFQSRRPNTSFCFLDIRSPGLGDTAMYLCATSRDGNEQLFGPGTRLTVL.

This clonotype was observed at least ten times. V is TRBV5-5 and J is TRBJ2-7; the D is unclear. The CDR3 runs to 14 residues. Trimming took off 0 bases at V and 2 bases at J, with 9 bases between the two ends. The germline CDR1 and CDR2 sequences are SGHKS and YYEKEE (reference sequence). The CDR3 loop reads CASSLVATAYEQYF. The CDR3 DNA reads TGTGCCAGCAGCTTGGTGGCTACCGCCTACGAGCAGTACTTC.

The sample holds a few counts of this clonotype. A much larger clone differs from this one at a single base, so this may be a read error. The CDR3 loop is CASSTTDTQYF. CDR3 sequence (DNA): TGTGCCAGCAGCACTACAGATACGCAGTATTTT. The J gene is TRBJ2-3, the V gene TRBV11-2; no reliable D call. This CDR3 spans 11 amino acids. Deletions cut 5 bases from V and 3 bases from J, with 3 bases between. Germline lookup yields CDR1 SGHAT and CDR2 FQNNGV.

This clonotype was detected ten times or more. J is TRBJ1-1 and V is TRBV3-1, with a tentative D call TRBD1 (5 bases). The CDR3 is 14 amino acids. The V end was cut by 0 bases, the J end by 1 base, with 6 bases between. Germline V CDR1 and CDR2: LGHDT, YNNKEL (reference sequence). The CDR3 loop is CASSQEGGNTEAFF. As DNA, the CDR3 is TGTGCCAGCAGCCAAGAGGGGGGGAACACTGAAGCTTTCTTT.

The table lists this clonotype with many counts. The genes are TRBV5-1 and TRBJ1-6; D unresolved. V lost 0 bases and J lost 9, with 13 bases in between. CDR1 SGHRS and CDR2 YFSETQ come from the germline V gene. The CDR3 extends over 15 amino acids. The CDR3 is CASSLADYAGSPLHF. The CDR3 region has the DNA TGCGCCAGCAGCTTGGCCGATTATGCAGGTTCACCCCTCCACTTT.

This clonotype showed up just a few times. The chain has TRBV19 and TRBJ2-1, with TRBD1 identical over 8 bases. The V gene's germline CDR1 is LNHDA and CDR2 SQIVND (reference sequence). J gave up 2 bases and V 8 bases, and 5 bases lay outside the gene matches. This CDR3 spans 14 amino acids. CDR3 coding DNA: TGTGCCAGTGCAGTGGGACAGGCCTACAATGAGCAGTTCTTC. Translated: CASAVGQAYNEQFF.

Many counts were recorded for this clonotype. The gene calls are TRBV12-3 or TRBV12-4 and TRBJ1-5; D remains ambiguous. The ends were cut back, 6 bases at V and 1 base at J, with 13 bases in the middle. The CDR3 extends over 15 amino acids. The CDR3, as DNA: TGTGCCAGCAGCGTCGAGGGAATAAGCAATCAGCCCCAGCATTTT. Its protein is CASSVEGISNQPQHF.

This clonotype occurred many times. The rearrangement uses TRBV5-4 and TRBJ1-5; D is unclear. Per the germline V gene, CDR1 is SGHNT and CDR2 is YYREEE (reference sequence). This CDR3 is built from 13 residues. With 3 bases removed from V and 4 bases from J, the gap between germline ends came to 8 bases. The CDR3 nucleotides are TGTGCCAGCAGCTATGACCTGAATCAGCCCCAGCATTTT. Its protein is CASSYDLNQPQHF.

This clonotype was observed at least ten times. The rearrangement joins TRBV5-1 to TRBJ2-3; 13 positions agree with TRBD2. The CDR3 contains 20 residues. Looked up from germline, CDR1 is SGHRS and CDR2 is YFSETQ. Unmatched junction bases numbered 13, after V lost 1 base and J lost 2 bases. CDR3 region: CASSLKGTSGVGAYTDTQYF. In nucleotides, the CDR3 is TGCGCCAGCAGCTTGAAAGGGACTAGCGGGGTAGGAGCTTACACAGATACGCAGTATTTT. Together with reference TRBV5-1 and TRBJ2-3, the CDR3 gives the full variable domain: KAGVTQTPRYLIKTRGQQVTLSCSPISGHRSVSWYQQTPGQGLQFLFEYFSETQRNKGNFPGRFSGRQFSNSRSEMNVSTLELGDSALYLCASSLKGTSGVGAYTDTQYFGPGTRLTVL.